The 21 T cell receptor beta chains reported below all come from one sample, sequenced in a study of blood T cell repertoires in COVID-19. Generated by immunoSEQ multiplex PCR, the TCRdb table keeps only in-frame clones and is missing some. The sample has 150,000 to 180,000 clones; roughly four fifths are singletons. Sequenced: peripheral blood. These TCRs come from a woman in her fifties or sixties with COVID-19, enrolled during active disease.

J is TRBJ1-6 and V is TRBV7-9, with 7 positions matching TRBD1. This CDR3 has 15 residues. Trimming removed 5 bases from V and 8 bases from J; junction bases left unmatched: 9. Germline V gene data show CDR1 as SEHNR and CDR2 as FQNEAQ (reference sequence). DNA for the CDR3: TGTGCCAGCAGCCTAGGGGACAGAACGGATTCACCCCTCCACTTT. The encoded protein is CASSLGDRTDSPLHF. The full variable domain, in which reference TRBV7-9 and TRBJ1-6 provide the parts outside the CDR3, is DTGVSQNPRHKITKRGQNVTFRCDPISEHNRLYWYRQTLGQGPEFLTYFQNEAQLEKSRLLSDRFSAERPKGSFSTLEIQRTEQGDSAMYLCASSLGDRTDSPLHFGNGTRLTVT.

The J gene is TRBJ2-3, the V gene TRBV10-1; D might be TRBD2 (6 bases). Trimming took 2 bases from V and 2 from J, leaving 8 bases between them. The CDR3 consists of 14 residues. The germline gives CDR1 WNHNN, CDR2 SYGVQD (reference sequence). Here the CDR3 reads CASSEAGSTDTQYF. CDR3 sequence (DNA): TGCGCCAGCAGTGAGGCGGGATCCACAGATACGCAGTATTTT.

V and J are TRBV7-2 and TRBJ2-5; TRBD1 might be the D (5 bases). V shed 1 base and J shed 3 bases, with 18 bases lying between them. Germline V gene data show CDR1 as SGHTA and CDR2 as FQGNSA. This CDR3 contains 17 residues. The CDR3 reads CASSLEGRVGLKETQYF. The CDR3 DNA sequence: TGTGCCAGCAGCTTAGAGGGCAGGGTGGGCCTCAAAGAGACCCAGTACTTC.

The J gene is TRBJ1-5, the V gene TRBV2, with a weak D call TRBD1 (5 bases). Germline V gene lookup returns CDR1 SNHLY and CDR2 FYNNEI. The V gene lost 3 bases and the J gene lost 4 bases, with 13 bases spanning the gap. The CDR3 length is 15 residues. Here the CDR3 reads CASSDIGGGNQPQHF. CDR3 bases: TGTGCCAGCAGTGATATCGGGGGGGGAAATCAGCCCCAGCATTTT.

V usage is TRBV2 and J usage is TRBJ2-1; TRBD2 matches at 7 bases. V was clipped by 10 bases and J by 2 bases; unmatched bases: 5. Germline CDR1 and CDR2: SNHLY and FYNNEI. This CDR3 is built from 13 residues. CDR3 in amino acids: CATGRTTYNEQFF. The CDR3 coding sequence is TGTGCCACCGGGAGGACCACCTACAATGAGCAGTTCTTC.

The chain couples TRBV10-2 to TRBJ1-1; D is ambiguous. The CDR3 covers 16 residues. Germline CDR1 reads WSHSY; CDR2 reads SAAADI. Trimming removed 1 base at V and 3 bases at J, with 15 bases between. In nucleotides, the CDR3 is TGCGCCAGCAGTGAGTGGCAGTCCCCGGCGGACACTGAAGCTTTCTTT. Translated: CASSEWQSPADTEAFF.

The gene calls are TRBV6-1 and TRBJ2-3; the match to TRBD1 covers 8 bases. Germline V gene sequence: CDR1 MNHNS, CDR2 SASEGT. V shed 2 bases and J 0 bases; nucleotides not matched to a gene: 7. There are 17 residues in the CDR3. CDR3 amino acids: CASSESGTGLSTDTQYF. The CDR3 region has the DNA TGTGCCAGCAGTGAATCCGGGACAGGCCTTAGCACAGATACGCAGTATTTT.

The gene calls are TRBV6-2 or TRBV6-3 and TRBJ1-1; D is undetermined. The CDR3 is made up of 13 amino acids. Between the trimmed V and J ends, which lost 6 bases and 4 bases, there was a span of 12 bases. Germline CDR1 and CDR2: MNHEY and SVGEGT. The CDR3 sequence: CASSIQGGTEAFF. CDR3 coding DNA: TGTGCCAGCAGCATACAAGGAGGCACTGAAGCTTTCTTT.

The CDR3 DNA follows: TGTGCCAGCAGCATGGGGGCTGAGACCGGGGAGCTGTTTTTT. Residues: CASSMGAETGELFF. V usage is TRBV7-9 and J usage is TRBJ2-2; possibly TRBD1 for D (6 bases). From germline, CDR1 is SEHNR and CDR2 FQNEAQ (reference sequence). This CDR3 is built from 14 residues. V lost 5 bases and J lost 5, with 12 bases in between.

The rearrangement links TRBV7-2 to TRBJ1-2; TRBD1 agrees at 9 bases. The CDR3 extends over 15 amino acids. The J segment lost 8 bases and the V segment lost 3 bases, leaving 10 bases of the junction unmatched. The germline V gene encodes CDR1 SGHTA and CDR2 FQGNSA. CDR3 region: CASSLGRQGEGGYTF. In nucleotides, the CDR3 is TGTGCCAGCAGCTTGGGGCGACAGGGGGAAGGAGGCTACACCTTC.

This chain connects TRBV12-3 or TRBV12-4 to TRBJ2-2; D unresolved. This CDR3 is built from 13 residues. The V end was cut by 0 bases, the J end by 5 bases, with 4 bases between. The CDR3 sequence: CASSLAETGELFF. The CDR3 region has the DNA TGTGCCAGCAGTTTAGCGGAGACCGGGGAGCTGTTTTTT.

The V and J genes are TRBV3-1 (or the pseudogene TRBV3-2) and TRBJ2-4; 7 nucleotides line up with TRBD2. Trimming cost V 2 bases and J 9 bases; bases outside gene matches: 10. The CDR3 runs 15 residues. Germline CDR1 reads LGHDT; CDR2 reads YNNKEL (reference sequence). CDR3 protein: CASSQQTSLAVIQYF. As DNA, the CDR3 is TGTGCCAGCAGCCAACAGACTAGCCTGGCAGTCATTCAGTACTTC.

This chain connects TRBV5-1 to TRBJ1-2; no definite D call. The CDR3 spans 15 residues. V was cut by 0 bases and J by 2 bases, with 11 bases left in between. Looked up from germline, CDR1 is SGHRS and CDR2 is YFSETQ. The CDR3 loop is CASSLDPGVNYGYTF. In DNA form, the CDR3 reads TGCGCCAGCAGCTTGGACCCAGGCGTCAACTATGGCTACACCTTC.

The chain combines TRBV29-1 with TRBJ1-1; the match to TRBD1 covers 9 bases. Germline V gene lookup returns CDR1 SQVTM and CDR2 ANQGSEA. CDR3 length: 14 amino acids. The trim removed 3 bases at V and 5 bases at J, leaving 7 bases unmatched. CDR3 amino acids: CSVEGDRAGTEAFF. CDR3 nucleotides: TGCAGCGTTGAGGGGGACAGGGCCGGGACTGAAGCTTTCTTT.

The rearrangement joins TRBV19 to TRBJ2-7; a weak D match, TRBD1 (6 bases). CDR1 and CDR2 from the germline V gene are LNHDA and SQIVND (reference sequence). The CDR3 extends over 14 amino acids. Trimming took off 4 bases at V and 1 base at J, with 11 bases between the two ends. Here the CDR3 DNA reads TGTGCCAGTAGTACCGGGACACGATCCTACGAGCAGTACTTC. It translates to CASSTGTRSYEQYF.

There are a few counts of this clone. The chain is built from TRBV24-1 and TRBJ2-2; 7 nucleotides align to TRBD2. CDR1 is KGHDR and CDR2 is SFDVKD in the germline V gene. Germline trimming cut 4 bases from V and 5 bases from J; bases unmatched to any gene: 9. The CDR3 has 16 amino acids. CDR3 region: CATSDRGGGSTGELFF. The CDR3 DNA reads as TGTGCCACCAGTGACCGTGGGGGAGGGTCAACCGGGGAGCTGTTTTTT.

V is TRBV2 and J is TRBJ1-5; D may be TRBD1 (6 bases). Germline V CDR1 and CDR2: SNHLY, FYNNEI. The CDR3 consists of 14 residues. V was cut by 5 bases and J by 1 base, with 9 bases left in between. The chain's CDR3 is CASSLTGSNQPQHF. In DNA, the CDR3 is TGTGCCAGCAGTCTAACAGGGAGCAATCAGCCCCAGCATTTT.

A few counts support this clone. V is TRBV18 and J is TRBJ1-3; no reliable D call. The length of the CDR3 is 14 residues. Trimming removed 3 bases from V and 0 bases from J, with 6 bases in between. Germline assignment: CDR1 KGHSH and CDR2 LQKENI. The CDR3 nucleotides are TGTGCCAGCTCACCGACTAACTCTGGAAACACCATATATTTT. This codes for CASSPTNSGNTIYF.

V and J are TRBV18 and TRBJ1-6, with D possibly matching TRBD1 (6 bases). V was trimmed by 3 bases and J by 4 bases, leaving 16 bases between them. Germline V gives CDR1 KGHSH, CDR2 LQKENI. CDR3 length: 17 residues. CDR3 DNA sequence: TGTGCCAGCTCACCGGTACCGGGGGGCGAATATAATTCACCCCTCCACTTT. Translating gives CASSPVPGGEYNSPLHF.

The CDR3 loop is CASSELPSGRARGEQYF. In DNA form, the CDR3 reads TGTGCCAGCAGTGAATTGCCTAGCGGGAGGGCCCGCGGCGAGCAGTACTTC. V is TRBV6-1 and J is TRBJ2-7; TRBD2 aligns across 12 bases. Per germline, CDR1 MNHNS and CDR2 SASEGT. The CDR3 consists of 17 residues. Trimming cost V 2 bases and J 6 bases; bases outside gene matches: 11.

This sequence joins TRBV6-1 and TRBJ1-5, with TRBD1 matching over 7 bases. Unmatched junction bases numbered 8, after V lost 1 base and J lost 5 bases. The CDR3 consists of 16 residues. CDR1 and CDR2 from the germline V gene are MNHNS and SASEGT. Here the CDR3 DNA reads TGTGCCAGCAGTGAAGGTATGACAGGGATGTATCAGCCCCAGCATTTT. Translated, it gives CASSEGMTGMYQPQHF.